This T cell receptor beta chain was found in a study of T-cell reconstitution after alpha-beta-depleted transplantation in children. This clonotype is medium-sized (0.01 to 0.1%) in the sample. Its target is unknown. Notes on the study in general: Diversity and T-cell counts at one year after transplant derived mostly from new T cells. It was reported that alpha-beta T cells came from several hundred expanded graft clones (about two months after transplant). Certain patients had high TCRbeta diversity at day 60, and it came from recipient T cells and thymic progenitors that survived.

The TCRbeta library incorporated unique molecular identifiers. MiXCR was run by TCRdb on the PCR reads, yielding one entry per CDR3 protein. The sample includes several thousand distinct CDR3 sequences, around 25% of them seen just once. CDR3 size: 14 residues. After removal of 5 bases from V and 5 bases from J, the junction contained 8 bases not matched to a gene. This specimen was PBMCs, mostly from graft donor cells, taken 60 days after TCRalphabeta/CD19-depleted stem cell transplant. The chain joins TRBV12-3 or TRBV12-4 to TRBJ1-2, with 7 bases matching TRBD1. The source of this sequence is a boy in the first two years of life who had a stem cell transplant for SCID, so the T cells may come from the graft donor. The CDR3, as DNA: TGTGCCAGCAGTCCACAGGGGTTCTGGTATGGCTACACCTTC. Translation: CASSPQGFWYGYTF.